The next 13 T cell receptor beta chains were all read from a single sample in a study of post-analysis software for immune sequencing data. Study conclusions and caveats: Compared with controls, patients had more of 4 to 6 TRBV segments, including TRBV5-6, TRBV5-1 and TRBV20-1.

Libraries were made from TCR beta cDNA, and they carried unique molecular identifiers. TCRdb re-called the PCR reads with MiXCR, one entry per CDR3 protein. The sample carries about 820,000 distinct CDR3 sequences, about 53% recorded once. No antigen has been identified for these receptors. Sequencing was carried out using blood. The receptors here all came from a girl between 5 and 17 years old with multiple sclerosis.

The rearrangement uses TRBV5-1 and TRBJ2-1, with TRBD2 as a possible D gene (6 bases). The germline CDR1 and CDR2 sequences are SGHRS and YFSETQ. CDR3 size: 16 residues. V gave up 0 bases and J gave up 5 bases, with 15 bases separating them. The CDR3, as DNA: TGCGCCAGCAGCTTGGGGCGGGGACCATCCCACAATGAGCAGTTCTTC. This codes for CASSLGRGPSHNEQFF.

This clonotype was detected a few times. The chain joins TRBV10-3 to TRBJ2-7, with D perhaps being TRBD1 or TRBD2 (5 bases each). The CDR3 sequence is 14 residues long. Deletions cut 5 bases from V and 1 base from J, with 12 bases between. Germline V gene data show CDR1 as ENHRY and CDR2 as SYGVKD. Written as DNA, the CDR3 is TGTGCCATCAGTAACCGGGACGGTTCCTACGAGCAGTACTTC. It specifies CAISNRDGSYEQYF.

The gene calls are TRBV5-1 and TRBJ1-2; weak D call: TRBD1 (5 bases). Germline loops: CDR1 SGHRS, CDR2 YFSETQ. The V end lost 0 bases, the J end lost 5 bases, and 11 bases lay between the germline ends. CDR3 size: 14 residues. Written as DNA, the CDR3 is TGCGCCAGCAGCTTGGACAGGAGATCGTATGGCTACACCTTC. Residues: CASSLDRRSYGYTF.

The chain couples TRBV19 to TRBJ1-2; no clear D. V was pared by 4 bases and J by 1 base, with 4 bases between. CDR1 LNHDA and CDR2 SQIVND come from the germline V gene (reference sequence). This CDR3 region has 12 residues. The CDR3: CASSRLNYGYTF. The CDR3 DNA sequence: TGTGCCAGTAGTAGGCTTAACTATGGCTACACCTTC.

This sequence joins TRBV7-7 and TRBJ2-7, with 9 bases lining up with TRBD1. Losses at the gene ends were 1 base for V and 5 bases for J; bases not matched to a gene: 6. The CDR3 covers 15 residues. Germline values: CDR1 SSHAT, CDR2 FNYEAQ (reference sequence). The CDR3 region is CASSLDRGRSDEQYF. The CDR3, as DNA: TGTGCCAGCAGCTTAGACAGGGGGCGATCCGACGAGCAGTACTTC.

This clonotype was seen only a few times. This chain links TRBV7-6 with TRBJ2-7; the D is unclear. The CDR3 loop spans 15 amino acids. V was clipped by 5 bases and J by 0 bases, with 14 bases between them. Germline V CDR1 and CDR2: SGHVS, FNYEAQ. CDR3 sequence: CASSPYSESSYEQYF. As DNA, the CDR3 is TGTGCCAGCAGCCCTTACAGTGAGAGCTCCTACGAGCAGTACTTC.

The chain combines TRBV5-1 with TRBJ1-2; possible D gene TRBD1, 5 bases. CDR3 length equals 14 residues. V was cut by 3 bases and J by 8 bases, with 17 bases left in between. Germline V gene data show CDR1 as SGHRS and CDR2 as YFSETQ. CDR3 in DNA: TGCGCCAGCAGCTACGGTCAGGGCCGCGTCGGCTACACCTTC. Its translation is CASSYGQGRVGYTF.

The chain recombines TRBV12-3 or TRBV12-4 with TRBJ1-2, with TRBD1 as a possible D gene (5 bases). V was cut by 5 bases and J by 6 bases, with 16 bases left in between. The CDR3 loop spans 14 amino acids. CDR3: CASSRDPGGDGYTF. The DNA of the CDR3 is TGTGCCAGCAGTCGGGACCCAGGAGGGGATGGCTACACCTTC.

At least ten counts were recorded for this clonotype. The gene calls are TRBV29-1 and TRBJ1-2; 8 bases are a match to TRBD1. Per germline, CDR1 SQVTM and CDR2 ANQGSEA. Trimming cost V 4 bases and J 2 bases; bases outside gene matches: 0. The CDR3 runs to 12 residues. CDR3 protein: CSVGQGNYGYTF. In DNA form, the CDR3 reads TGCAGCGTTGGACAGGGGAACTATGGCTACACCTTC.

The table lists this clonotype with a few counts. This chain connects TRBV6-5 to TRBJ2-5, with 10 nucleotides matching TRBD1. The end of the DNA is better explained by TRBJ2-7, so the J call may be wrong. Germline loops: CDR1 MNHEY, CDR2 SVGAGI. This CDR3 is built from 15 residues. The chain's CDR3 is CASSSNRDRGREQYF. CDR3 in DNA: TGTGCCAGCAGTTCAAACCGGGACAGGGGACGCGAGCAGTACTTC.

This clonotype has a handful of counts. The chain uses TRBV7-2 and TRBJ2-7, with D maybe TRBD1 (6 bases). The end of the DNA is better explained by TRBJ2-5, so the J call may be wrong. Germline values: CDR1 SGHTA, CDR2 FQGNSA. The CDR3 consists of 14 residues. CDR3 protein: CASSSQGGAETQYF. The CDR3 DNA is TGTGCCAGCAGCTCACAGGGTGGTGCGGAGACCCAGTACTTC.

CDR3 bases: TGTGCCAGCAGCGACGGGAGGGCCGCGACAGATACGCAGTATTTT. It is translated as CASSDGRAATDTQYF. The V call is TRBV11-3, the J call TRBJ2-3; the match to TRBD2 covers 8 bases. J gave up 3 bases and V 5 bases, and 7 bases lay outside the gene matches. This CDR3 has 15 residues. Germline CDR1 SGHNT, CDR2 YENEEA.

This chain uses TRBV6-6 with TRBJ2-7; D gene ambiguous. V lost 6 bases, J lost 4 bases, and 7 bases lay in between. Germline V gene data show CDR1 as MNHNY and CDR2 as SVGAGI (reference sequence). The CDR3 length is 11 residues. As DNA, the CDR3 is TGTGCCAGCAGAAACGAATACGAGCAGTACTTC. It encodes CASRNEYEQYF.